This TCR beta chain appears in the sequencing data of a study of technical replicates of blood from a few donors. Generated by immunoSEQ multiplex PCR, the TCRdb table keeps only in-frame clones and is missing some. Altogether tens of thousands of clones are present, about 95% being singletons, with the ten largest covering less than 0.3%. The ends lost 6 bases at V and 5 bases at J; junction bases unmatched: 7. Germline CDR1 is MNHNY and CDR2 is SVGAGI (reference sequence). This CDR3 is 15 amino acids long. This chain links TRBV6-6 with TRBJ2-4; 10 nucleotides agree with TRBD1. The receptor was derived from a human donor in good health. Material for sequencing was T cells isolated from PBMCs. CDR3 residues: CASSQRQGAENIQYF. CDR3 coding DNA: TGTGCCAGCAGCCAAAGACAGGGGGCAGAAAACATTCAGTACTTC.